This T cell receptor beta chain was found in a study of T-cell reconstitution after alpha-beta-depleted transplantation in children. General study results and limits: Alpha-beta T cells about two months after transplant reportedly derived from several hundred expanded graft clones. T-cell counts and diversity at one year following transplant were attributed mainly to newly produced T cells. Certain patients had high TCRbeta diversity at day 60, and it came from recipient T cells and thymic progenitors that survived.

This clonotype came up many times. Its specificity is not known. For TCRbeta, the library was prepared with unique molecular identifiers. From the PCR reads, TCRdb called clonotypes with MiXCR, one entry per CDR3 protein. Here the sample spans about 490,000 distinct CDR3 sequences, over 9.5% being singletons. CDR1 is MNHEY and CDR2 is SVGEGT in the germline V gene. The CDR3 totals 13 residues. Trimming removed 3 bases at V and 9 bases at J, with 12 bases between. Specimen: PBMCs, collected before TCRalphabeta/CD19-depleted stem cell transplant. This TCR came from a child younger than 10 with inherited bone marrow failure, due to receive a stem cell transplant. The chain recombines TRBV6-2 or TRBV6-3 with TRBJ2-1, with D unclear. The CDR3 region has the DNA TGTGCCAGCAGTTATGTGGCTCCGGGTGAGCAGTTCTTC. This sequence encodes CASSYVAPGEQFF.